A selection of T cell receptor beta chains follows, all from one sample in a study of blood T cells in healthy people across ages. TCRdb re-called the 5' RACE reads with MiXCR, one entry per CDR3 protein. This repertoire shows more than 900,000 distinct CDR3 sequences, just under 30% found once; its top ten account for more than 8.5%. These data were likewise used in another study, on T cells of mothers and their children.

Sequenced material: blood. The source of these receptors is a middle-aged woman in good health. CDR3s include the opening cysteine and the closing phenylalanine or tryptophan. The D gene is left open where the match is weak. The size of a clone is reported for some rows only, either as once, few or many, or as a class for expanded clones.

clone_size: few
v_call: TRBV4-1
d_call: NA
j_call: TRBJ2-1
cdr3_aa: CASSQEWSASYNEQFF
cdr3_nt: TGCGCCAGCAGCCAAGAATGGTCGGCCAGCTACAATGAGCAGTTCTTC

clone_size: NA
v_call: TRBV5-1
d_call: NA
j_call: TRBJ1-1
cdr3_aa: CASSLAGGLSTEAFF
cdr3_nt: TGCGCCAGCAGCTTGGCCGGCGGTTTGTCGACTGAAGCTTTCTTT

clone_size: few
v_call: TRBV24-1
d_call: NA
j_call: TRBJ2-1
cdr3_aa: CATSDLVEVVLDEQFF
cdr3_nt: TGTGCCACCAGTGATTTGGTTGAGGTGGTGTTGGATGAGCAGTTCTTC

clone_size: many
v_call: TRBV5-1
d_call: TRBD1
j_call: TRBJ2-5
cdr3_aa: CASSLVLQGHQETQYF
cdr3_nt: TGCGCCAGCAGCTTGGTATTACAGGGGCACCAAGAGACCCAGTACTTC

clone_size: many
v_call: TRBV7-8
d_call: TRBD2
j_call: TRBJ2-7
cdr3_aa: CASSLRSGLAVYEQYF
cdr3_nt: TGTGCCAGCAGCTTAAGGTCCGGACTAGCGGTCTACGAGCAGTACTTC

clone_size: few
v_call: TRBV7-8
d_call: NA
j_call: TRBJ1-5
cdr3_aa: CASGFNQPQHF
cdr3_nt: TGTGCCAGCGGATTCAATCAGCCCCAGCATTTT

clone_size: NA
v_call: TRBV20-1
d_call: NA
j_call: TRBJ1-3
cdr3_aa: CSARDVTGLAGNTIYF
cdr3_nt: TGCAGTGCTAGAGATGTAACAGGGCTTGCTGGAAACACCATATATTTT

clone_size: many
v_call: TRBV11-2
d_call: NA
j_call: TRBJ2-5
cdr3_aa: CASSSGLIPIQETQYF
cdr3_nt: TGTGCCAGCAGCTCAGGACTCATCCCGATTCAAGAGACCCAGTACTTC

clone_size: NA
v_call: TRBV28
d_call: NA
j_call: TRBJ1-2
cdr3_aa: CASRVGVDGYTF
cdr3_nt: TGTGCCAGCAGGGTAGGAGTGGATGGCTACACCTTC

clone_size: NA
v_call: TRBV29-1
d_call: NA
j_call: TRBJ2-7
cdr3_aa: CSVEGSRDGAAQYF
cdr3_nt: TGCAGCGTTGAAGGGTCGCGGGACGGGGCGGCCCAGTACTTC

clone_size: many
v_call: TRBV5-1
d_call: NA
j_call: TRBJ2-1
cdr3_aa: CASSLFPSGGNYNEQFF
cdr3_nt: TGCGCCAGCAGCTTGTTCCCTTCCGGGGGCAATTACAATGAGCAGTTCTTC

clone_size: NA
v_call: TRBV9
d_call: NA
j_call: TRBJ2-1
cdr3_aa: CASSGGVQYNEQFF
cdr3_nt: TGTGCCAGCAGCGGGGGGGTGCAGTACAATGAGCAGTTCTTC

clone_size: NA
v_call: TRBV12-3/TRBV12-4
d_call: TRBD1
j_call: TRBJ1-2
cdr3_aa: CASSTGTAHRYGYTF
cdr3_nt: TGTGCCAGCAGCACTGGGACAGCGCACCGCTATGGCTACACCTTC

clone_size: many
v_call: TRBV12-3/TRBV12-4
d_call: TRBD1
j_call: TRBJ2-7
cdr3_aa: CASSTGQVPYEQYF
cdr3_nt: TGTGCCAGCAGTACGGGACAGGTCCCCTACGAGCAGTACTTC

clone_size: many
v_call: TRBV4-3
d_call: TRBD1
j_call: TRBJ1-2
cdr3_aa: CASSPNGVGRTGWNYGYTF
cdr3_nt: TGCGCCAGCAGCCCTAACGGGGTGGGTCGGACAGGGTGGAACTATGGCTACACCTTC

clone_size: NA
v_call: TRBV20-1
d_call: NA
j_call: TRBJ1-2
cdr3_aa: CSAPARGNYGYTF
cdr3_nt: TGCAGTGCTCCCGCAAGGGGAAACTATGGCTACACCTTC

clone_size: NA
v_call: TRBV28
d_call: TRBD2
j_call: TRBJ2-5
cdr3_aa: CASSFKGLAGLETQYF
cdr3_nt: TGTGCCAGCAGTTTTAAGGGCCTAGCGGGTCTGGAGACCCAGTACTTC

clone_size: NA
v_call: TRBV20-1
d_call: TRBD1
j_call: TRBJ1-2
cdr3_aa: CSAITGGVNYGYTF
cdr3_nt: TGCAGTGCTATTACAGGGGGAGTAAACTATGGCTACACCTTC

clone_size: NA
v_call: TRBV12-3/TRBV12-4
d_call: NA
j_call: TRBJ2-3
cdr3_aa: CASSLGGLKTDAQYF
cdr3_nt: TGTGCCAGCAGTTTGGGGGGGCTGAAAACAGATGCGCAGTATTTT

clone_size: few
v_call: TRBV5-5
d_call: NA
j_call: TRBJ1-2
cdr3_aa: CASSFRECDSYTF
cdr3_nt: TGTGCCAGCAGCTTCCGGGAGTGCGACAGCTACACCTTC

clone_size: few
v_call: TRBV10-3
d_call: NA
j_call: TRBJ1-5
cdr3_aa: CAISDDSNQPQHF
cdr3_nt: TGTGCCATCTCAGATGATAGCAATCAGCCCCAGCATTTT

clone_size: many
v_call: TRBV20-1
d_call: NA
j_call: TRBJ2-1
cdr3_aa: CSARLVGEQFF
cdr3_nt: TGCAGTGCGCGACTAGTTGGGGAGCAGTTCTTC

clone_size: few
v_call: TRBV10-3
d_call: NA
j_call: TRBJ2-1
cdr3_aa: CAISDATGLSYNEQFF
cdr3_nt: TGTGCCATCAGTGACGCGACGGGGCTCTCCTACAATGAGCAGTTCTTC

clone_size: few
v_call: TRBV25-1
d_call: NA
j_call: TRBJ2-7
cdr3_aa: CASSAAQSTYEQYF
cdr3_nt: TGTGCCAGCAGTGCGGCACAAAGTACCTACGAGCAGTACTTC

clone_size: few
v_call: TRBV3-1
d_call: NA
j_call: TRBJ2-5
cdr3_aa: CASSQIFDGAQETQYF
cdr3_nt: TGTGCCAGCAGCCAAATCTTCGACGGGGCGCAGGAGACCCAGTACTTC

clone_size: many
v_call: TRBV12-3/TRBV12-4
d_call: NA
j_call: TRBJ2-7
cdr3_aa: CASSLDIGRSYEQYF
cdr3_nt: TGTGCCAGCAGTTTAGATATTGGCCGCTCCTACGAGCAGTACTTC

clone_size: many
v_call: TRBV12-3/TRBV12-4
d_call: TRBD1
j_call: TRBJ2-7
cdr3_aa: CASSPDRAPNYEQYF
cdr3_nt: TGTGCCAGCAGTCCTGACAGGGCCCCTAACTACGAGCAGTACTTC

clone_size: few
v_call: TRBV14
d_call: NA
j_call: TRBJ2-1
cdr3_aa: CASSQGITAAYNEQFF
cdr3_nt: TGTGCCAGCAGCCAAGGAATCACCGCAGCCTACAATGAGCAGTTCTTC

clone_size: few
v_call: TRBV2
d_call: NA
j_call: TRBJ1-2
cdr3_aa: CASKAIAGGYTF
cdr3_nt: TGTGCCAGCAAAGCAATAGCCGGGGGCTACACCTTC

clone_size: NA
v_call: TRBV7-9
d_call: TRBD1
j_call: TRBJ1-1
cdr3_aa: CASSERGQYTEAFF
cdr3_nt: TGTGCCAGCAGCGAGAGGGGACAGTACACTGAAGCTTTCTTT

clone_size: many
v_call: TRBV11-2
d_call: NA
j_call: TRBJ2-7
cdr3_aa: CASSLTLTGVEQYF
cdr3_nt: TGTGCCAGCAGCTTAACCTTGACCGGGGTCGAGCAGTACTTC

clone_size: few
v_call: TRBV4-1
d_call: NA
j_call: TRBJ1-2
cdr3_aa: CASSPDGNANYGYTF
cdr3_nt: TGCGCCAGCAGCCCGGACGGAAATGCTAACTATGGCTACACCTTC

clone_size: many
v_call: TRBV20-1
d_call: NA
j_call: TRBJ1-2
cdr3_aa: CSAREQGQPTYGYTF
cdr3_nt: TGCAGTGCTAGAGAACAGGGCCAACCGACTTATGGCTACACCTTC

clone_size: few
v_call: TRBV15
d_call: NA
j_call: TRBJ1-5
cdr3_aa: CATSAWTDQPQHF
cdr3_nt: TGTGCCACCAGCGCCTGGACTGATCAGCCCCAGCATTTT

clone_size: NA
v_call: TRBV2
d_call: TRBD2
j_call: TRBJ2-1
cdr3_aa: CASSERSGDYNEQFF
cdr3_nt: TGTGCCAGCAGTGAACGTAGCGGGGACTACAATGAGCAGTTCTTC

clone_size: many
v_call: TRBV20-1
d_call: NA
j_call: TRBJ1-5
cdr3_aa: CSVAGVNNQPQHF
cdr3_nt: TGCAGTGTAGCAGGCGTCAACAATCAGCCCCAGCATTTT

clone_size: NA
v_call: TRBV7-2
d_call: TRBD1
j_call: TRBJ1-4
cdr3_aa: CASSGTGEKLFF
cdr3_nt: TGTGCCAGCAGCGGGACAGGGGAAAAACTGTTTTTT

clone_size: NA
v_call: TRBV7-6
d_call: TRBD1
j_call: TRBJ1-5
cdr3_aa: CASSWDRVQPQHF
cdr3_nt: TGTGCCAGCAGCTGGGACAGGGTTCAGCCCCAGCATTTT

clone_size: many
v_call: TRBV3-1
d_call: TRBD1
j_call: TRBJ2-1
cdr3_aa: CASSQAGQRSYNEQFF
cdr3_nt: TGTGCCAGCAGCCAAGCGGGACAGAGATCCTACAATGAGCAGTTCTTC

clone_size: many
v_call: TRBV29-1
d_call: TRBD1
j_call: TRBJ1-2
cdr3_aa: CSVARTGKNYGYTF
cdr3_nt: TGCAGCGTTGCTCGGACAGGGAAGAACTATGGCTACACCTTC

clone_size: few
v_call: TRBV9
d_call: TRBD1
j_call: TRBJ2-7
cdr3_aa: CASSEGTGVEDEQYF
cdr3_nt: TGTGCCAGCAGCGAGGGGACAGGGGTTGAGGACGAGCAGTACTTC

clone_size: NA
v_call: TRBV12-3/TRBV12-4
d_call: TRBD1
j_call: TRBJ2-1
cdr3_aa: CASSFLGQDSEQFF
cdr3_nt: TGTGCCAGCAGTTTCTTGGGACAGGACAGTGAGCAGTTCTTC

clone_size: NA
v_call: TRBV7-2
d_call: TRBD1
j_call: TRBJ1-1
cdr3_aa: CASSLVPRGLTEAFF
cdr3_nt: TGTGCCAGCAGCTTAGTGCCCAGGGGGCTCACTGAAGCTTTCTTT

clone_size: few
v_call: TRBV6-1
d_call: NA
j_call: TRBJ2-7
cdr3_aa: CASGRLGGYEQYF
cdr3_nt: TGTGCCAGCGGCCGGCTGGGGGGATACGAGCAGTACTTC

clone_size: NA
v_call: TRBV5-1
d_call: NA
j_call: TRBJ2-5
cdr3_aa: CASSYVPEKNYVQYF
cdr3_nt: TGCGCCAGCAGCTACGTACCCGAGAAAAACTACGTGCAGTACTTC

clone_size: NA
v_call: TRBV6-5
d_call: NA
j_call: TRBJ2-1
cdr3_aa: CASRTGTMQFF
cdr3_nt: TGTGCCAGCAGAACCGGGACAATGCAGTTCTTC

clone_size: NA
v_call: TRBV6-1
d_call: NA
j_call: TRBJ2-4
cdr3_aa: CASSPGHNLILLAKNIQYF
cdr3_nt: TGTGCCAGCAGTCCTGGACACAATCTCATACTTCTAGCCAAAAACATTCAGTACTTC

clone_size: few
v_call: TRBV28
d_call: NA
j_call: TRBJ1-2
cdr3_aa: CASSLLGGGYTF
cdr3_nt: TGTGCCAGCAGTTTATTGGGGGGAGGCTACACCTTC

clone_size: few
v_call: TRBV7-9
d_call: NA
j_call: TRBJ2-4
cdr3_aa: CASSISIAKNIQYF
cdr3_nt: TGTGCCAGCAGCATTTCAATAGCCAAAAACATTCAGTACTTC

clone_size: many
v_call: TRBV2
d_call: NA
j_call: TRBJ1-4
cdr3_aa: CAISSRDNEKLFF
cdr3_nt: TGTGCCATCTCATCCAGGGATAATGAAAAACTGTTTTTT

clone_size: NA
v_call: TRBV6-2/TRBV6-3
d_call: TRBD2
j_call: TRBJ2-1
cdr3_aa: CASSYGLDLSSYNEQFF
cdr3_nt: TGTGCCAGCAGTTATGGACTAGACCTAAGCTCCTACAATGAGCAGTTCTTC

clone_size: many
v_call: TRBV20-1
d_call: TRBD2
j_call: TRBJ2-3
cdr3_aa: CSASGGASNTDTQYF
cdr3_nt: TGCAGTGCTAGCGGGGGGGCTTCGAACACAGATACGCAGTATTTT

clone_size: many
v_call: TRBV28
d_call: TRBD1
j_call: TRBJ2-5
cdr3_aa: CASSPYQGQVEETQYF
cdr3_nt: TGTGCCAGCAGTCCCTACCAAGGACAGGTGGAGGAGACCCAGTACTTC

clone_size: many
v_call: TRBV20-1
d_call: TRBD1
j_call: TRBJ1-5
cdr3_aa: CSASPGQALNQPQHF
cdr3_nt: TGCAGTGCTAGTCCGGGACAGGCTCTCAATCAGCCCCAGCATTTT